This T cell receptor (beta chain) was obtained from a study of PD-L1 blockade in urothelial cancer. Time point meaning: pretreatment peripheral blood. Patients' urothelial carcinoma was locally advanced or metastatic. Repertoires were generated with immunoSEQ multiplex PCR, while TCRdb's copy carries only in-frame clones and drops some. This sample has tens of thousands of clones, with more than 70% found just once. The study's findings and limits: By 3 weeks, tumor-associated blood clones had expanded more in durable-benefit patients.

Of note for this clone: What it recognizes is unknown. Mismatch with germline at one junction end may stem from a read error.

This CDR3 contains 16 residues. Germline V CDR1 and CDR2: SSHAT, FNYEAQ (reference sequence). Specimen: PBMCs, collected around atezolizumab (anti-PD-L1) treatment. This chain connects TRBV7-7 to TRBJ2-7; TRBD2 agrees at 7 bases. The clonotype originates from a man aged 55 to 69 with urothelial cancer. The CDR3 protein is CASSPATSRSLGEQYF. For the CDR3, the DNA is TGTGCTAGCAGCCCCGCGACTAGCCGCTCACTAGGGGAGCAGTACTTC.